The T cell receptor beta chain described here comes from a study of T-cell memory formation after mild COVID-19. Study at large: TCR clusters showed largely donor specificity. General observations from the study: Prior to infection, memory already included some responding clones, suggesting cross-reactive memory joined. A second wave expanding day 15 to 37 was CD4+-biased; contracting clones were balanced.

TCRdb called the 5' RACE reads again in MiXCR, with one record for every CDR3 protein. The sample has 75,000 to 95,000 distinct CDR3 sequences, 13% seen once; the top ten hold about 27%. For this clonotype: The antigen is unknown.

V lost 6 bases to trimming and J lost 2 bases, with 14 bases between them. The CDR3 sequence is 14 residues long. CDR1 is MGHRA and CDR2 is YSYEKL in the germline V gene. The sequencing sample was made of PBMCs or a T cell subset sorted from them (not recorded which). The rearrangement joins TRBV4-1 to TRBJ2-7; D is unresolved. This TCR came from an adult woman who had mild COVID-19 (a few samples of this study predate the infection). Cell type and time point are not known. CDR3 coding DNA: TGCGCCAGCAGTAAACCAGCGACTCCCTACGAGCAGTACTTC. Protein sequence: CASSKPATPYEQYF.